Listed below are T cell receptor beta chains from one sample, sequenced in a study of T cell repertoires in cytomegalovirus infection. TCRdb reprocessed the reads via MiXCR and lists one record per CDR3 protein. The sample has some 250,000 distinct CDR3 sequences, 9.1% seen once; the top ten hold around 15%. What was sequenced was PBMCs. These receptors were collected from a human donor in good health (CMV status not recorded). Some clones in this sample may be carry-over from other donors' samples. Both conserved end residues are part of each CDR3. A D gene is named only where the DNA matches it firmly. Not all rows give a size; the values are once, few, many and, for expanded clones, a class.

j_gene | abundance | v_gene | d_gene | CDR3nt | CDR3aa
TRBJ2-2 | many | TRBV7-8 | TRBD1 | TGTGCCAGCAGCTTAGTAGGGACAGGGGGCCGCTGGGCGGACACCGGGGAGCTGTTTTTT | CASSLVGTGGRWADTGELFF
TRBJ2-5 | many | TRBV7-2 | TRBD1 | TGTGCCAGCAGCTTTGACAGGGGGAAAAGGGAGACCCAGTACTTC | CASSFDRGKRETQYF
TRBJ2-7 | many | TRBV12-3/TRBV12-4 | NA | TGTGCCAGCAGTTTAGGGGTTTTGGGTTACGAGCAGTACTTC | CASSLGVLGYEQYF
TRBJ1-1 | many | TRBV7-2 | TRBD1 | TGTGCCAGCAGCAGGACAGGAAATGAAGCTTTCTTT | CASSRTGNEAFF
TRBJ2-5 | many | TRBV5-6 | NA | TGTGCCAGCAGCTATCTAGCGTCGAGAGTAGGAGAGACCCAGTACTTC | CASSYLASRVGETQYF
TRBJ2-1 | NA | TRBV18 | NA | TGTGCCAGCTCACTCGGACAACCAAAATGGAATGAGCAGTTCTTC | CASSLGQPKWNEQFF
TRBJ1-4 | NA | TRBV19 | NA | TGTGCCAGTAAACAGTTTAATGAAAAACTGTTTTTT | CASKQFNEKLFF
TRBJ2-1 | NA | TRBV27 | NA | TGTGCCAGCAGTTCTGACGGCGGAAAGTGGGGCAATGAGCAGTTCTTC | CASSSDGGKWGNEQFF
TRBJ1-2 | many | TRBV20-1 | NA | TGCAGTGCTAGAGAAAGGGTGTACGACACCTTC | CSARERVYDTF
TRBJ1-1 | once | TRBV12-3/TRBV12-4 | NA | TGTGCCAGCAGTTTTGGCAAGGGGGGGAACACTGAAGCTTTCTTT | CASSFGKGGNTEAFF
TRBJ1-2 | many | TRBV7-2 | NA | TGTGCCAGCAGCTTAGATGGCCGGGGGACCTATGGCTACACCTTC | CASSLDGRGTYGYTF
TRBJ2-6 | NA | TRBV7-9 | NA | TGTGCCAGCAGCTCCTGGGACCCGGGGGCCAACGTCCTGACTTTC | CASSSWDPGANVLTF
TRBJ2-1 | NA | TRBV27 | TRBD1 | TGTGCCAGCAGTTTACGACAGGGGGGAGGCAATGAGCAGTTCTTC | CASSLRQGGGNEQFF
TRBJ2-1 | many | TRBV18 | TRBD2 | TGTGCCAGCTCACCCCAGGGACTAGCAAACGAGCAGTTCTTC | CASSPQGLANEQFF
TRBJ2-7 | NA | TRBV12-5 | NA | TGTGCTAGTGGTTCCTTTTCCTCTGACGCTGCGTACTTC | CASGSFSSDAAYF
TRBJ2-5 | many | TRBV20-1 | NA | TGCAGTGCTGCCAGCCCCGGGACCACGGTAGAGACCCAGTACTTC | CSAASPGTTVETQYF
TRBJ2-7 | few | TRBV28 | NA | TGTGCCAGCAGTTCCTCGACAGGTCCGAGCTCCTACGAGCAGTACTTC | CASSSSTGPSSYEQYF
TRBJ2-7 | NA | TRBV29-1 | TRBD2 | TGCAGCGTTTTAGGACTAGCGCAACTGAGCTCCTACGAGCAGTACTTC | CSVLGLAQLSSYEQYF
TRBJ2-5 | NA | TRBV10-3 | NA | TGTGCCATCGGACAGAACCAAGAGACCCAGTACTTC | CAIGQNQETQYF
TRBJ1-1 | many | TRBV7-9 | NA | TGTGCCAGCAGCCGGTCAGGGGTCAGCGTCACTGAAGCTTTCTTT | CASSRSGVSVTEAFF
TRBJ2-2 | many | TRBV7-2 | NA | TGTGCCAGCAGCTTAAACGGGTTCACCGGGGAGCTGTTTTTT | CASSLNGFTGELFF
TRBJ1-4 | many | TRBV7-2 | NA | TGTGCCAGCAGCTCCTTCGGGGCAGGGAGTGAAAAACTGTTTTTT | CASSSFGAGSEKLFF
TRBJ2-1 | many | TRBV7-2 | TRBD2 | TGTGCCAGCAGCTTAGCTTCGACTAGCGGGTACAATGAGCAGTTCTTC | CASSLASTSGYNEQFF
TRBJ2-1 | many | TRBV24-1 | NA | TGTGCCACCAGTGAAGGGGGTTTCTCCTACAATGAGCAGTTCTTC | CATSEGGFSYNEQFF
TRBJ1-2 | many | TRBV7-2 | TRBD1 | TGTGCCAGCAGCGCCCGGGACAGGGGTTACTATGGCTACACCTTC | CASSARDRGYYGYTF